One and the same sample provided the 31 T cell receptor beta chains below, sequenced in a study of radiotherapy plus CTLA-4 blockade in lung cancer. Libraries were prepared by immunoSEQ multiplex PCR; TCRdb keeps only in-frame clonotypes and omits some of them. The repertoire holds tens of thousands of clones, with around 87% as singletons. The specimen was peripheral blood, collected from a patient treated with radiotherapy plus ipilimumab. All receptors come from a human donor with non-small cell lung cancer that progressed on radiotherapy plus ipilimumab.

The rearrangement links TRBV30 to TRBJ2-2, with 7 bases identical to TRBD2. The CDR3 runs 15 residues. Per the germline V gene, CDR1 is GTSNPN and CDR2 is SVGIG (reference sequence). With V trimmed by 8 bases and J by 4 bases, 13 bases remained unmatched. CDR3 sequence (DNA): TGTGCCGGAGGACGAGGCGGGAGTATCACCGGGGAGCTGTTTTTT. Its translation is CAGGRGGSITGELFF.

The chain recombines TRBV4-3 with TRBJ2-7; D not certain. Germline V gene lookup returns CDR1 LGHNA and CDR2 YSLEER. CDR3 length equals 14 residues. The V end was cut by 5 bases, the J end by 2 bases, with 13 bases between. As DNA, the CDR3 is TGCGCCAGCAGCTCTCGGACCACAACCTACGAGCAGTACTTC. Protein product: CASSSRTTTYEQYF.

Here the CDR3 reads CASSLMAEIGELFF. Written as DNA, the CDR3 is TGTGCCAGCAGCTTAATGGCGGAGATCGGGGAGCTGTTTTTT. V is TRBV7-3 and J is TRBJ2-2; D is unresolved. This CDR3 contains 14 residues. CDR1 SGHTA and CDR2 FQGTGA come from the germline V gene. Trimming shortened V by 1 base and J by 7 bases, and 10 bases separated the two germline ends.

The gene calls are TRBV19 and TRBJ1-5; D is uncertain. V was shortened by 3 bases and J by 2 bases, with 14 bases between the two germline ends. The germline CDR1 and CDR2 sequences are LNHDA and SQIVND (reference sequence). This CDR3 spans 16 amino acids. The CDR3 DNA reads TGTGCCAGTAGTATTGCGGGTTTATATGGCAATCAGCCCCAGCATTTT. Protein sequence: CASSIAGLYGNQPQHF.

This clone was found once. The chain carries TRBV6-5 and TRBJ1-4; TRBD1 aligns across 7 bases. Germline loops: CDR1 MNHEY, CDR2 SVGAGI. The V and J ends lost 7 bases and 7 bases, in that order; junction bases with no gene match: 12. CDR3 length equals 15 residues. Written as DNA, the CDR3 is TGTGCCAGCACACGCACGGCAGGGGGGAGTGAAAAACTGTTTTTT. Its translation: CASTRTAGGSEKLFF.

The V gene is TRBV18, the J gene TRBJ2-2; D remains unclear. Germline V gene lookup returns CDR1 KGHSH and CDR2 LQKENI. This CDR3 comprises 15 residues. V was pared by 4 bases and J by 0 bases, with 9 bases between. Here the CDR3 DNA reads TGTGCCAGCTCACGACAAGACACGAACACCGGGGAGCTGTTTTTT. Protein product: CASSRQDTNTGELFF. Full variable domain (outside the CDR3, taken from reference TRBV18 and TRBJ2-2): NAGVMQNPRHLVRRRGQEARLRCSPMKGHSHVYWYRQLPEEGLKFMVYLQKENIIDESGMPKERFSAEFPKEGPSILRIQQVVRGDSAAYFCASSRQDTNTGELFFGEGSRLTVL.

This clone came up once. This chain connects TRBV11-2 to TRBJ2-2; 12 positions match TRBD2. The trim removed 5 bases at V and 5 bases at J, leaving 9 bases unmatched. The CDR3 length is 17 residues. Germline loops: CDR1 SGHAT, CDR2 FQNNGV. The CDR3 sequence is CASSPSSGRARTGELFF. The CDR3 nucleotides are TGTGCCAGCAGCCCGTCTAGCGGGAGGGCCCGAACCGGGGAGCTGTTTTTT.

The chain has TRBV18 and TRBJ2-6; 11 nucleotides match TRBD1. The CDR3 has 17 amino acids. The germline gives CDR1 KGHSH, CDR2 LQKENI. V trimming: 6 bases; J trimming: 0 bases; junction bases outside the gene matches: 4. CDR3 sequence reads: CASSTGTGGSGANVLTF. The CDR3 nucleotides read TGTGCCAGCTCTACCGGGACAGGGGGCTCTGGGGCCAACGTCCTGACTTTC.

CDR3 DNA: TGTGCCAGCAGCCTGGGACAGGGGCGTAGTGAAAAACTGTTTTTT. Protein sequence: CASSLGQGRSEKLFF. The chain has TRBV9 and TRBJ1-4; TRBD1 agrees at 10 bases. Germline V gives CDR1 SGDLS, CDR2 YYNGEE. Germline trimming cut 4 bases from V and 7 bases from J; bases unmatched to any gene: 7. The length of the CDR3 is 15 residues. Filled out from reference TRBV9 and TRBJ1-4, the complete variable domain reads DSGVTQTPKHLITATGQRVTLRCSPRSGDLSVYWYQQSLDQGLQFLIQYYNGEERAKGNILERFSAQQFPDLHSELNLSSLELGDSALYFCASSLGQGRSEKLFFGSGTQLSVL.

This clone has a handful of counts. J is TRBJ1-1 and V is TRBV5-1; D remains ambiguous. The CDR3 spans 14 residues. V was shortened by 4 bases and J by 7 bases, with 17 bases between the two germline ends. CDR1 SGHRS and CDR2 YFSETQ come from the germline V gene. CDR3 protein: CASSLVVGEIEAFF. CDR3 DNA sequence: TGCGCCAGCAGCCTTGTGGTCGGGGAAATTGAAGCTTTCTTT.

CDR3 coding DNA: TGTGCCAGCAGCTTAATGGTGCTAGCGGGGGCCTACGAGCAGTACTTC. This codes for CASSLMVLAGAYEQYF. The chain has TRBV7-3 and TRBJ2-7, with 10 nucleotides matching TRBD2. CDR1 is SGHTA and CDR2 is FQGTGA in the germline V gene. This CDR3 contains 16 residues. V lost 1 base, J lost 2 bases, and 5 bases stayed unmatched.

This chain connects TRBV6-5 to TRBJ1-2; possibly TRBD1 for D (6 bases). This CDR3 is built from 15 residues. Germline V CDR1 and CDR2: MNHEY, SVGAGI. The V end lost 2 bases, the J end lost 4 bases, and 14 bases lay between the germline ends. The CDR3 here is CASSYNREGAYGYTF. The CDR3, as DNA: TGTGCCAGCAGTTACAACAGGGAAGGTGCCTATGGCTACACCTTC.

The V and J genes are TRBV10-1 and TRBJ2-1; TRBD2 matches 11 bases. This CDR3 spans 16 amino acids. Trimming took 4 bases from V and 8 from J; bases not matched to a gene: 10. Germline CDR1 is WNHNN and CDR2 is SYGVQD (reference sequence). CDR3 sequence (DNA): TGCGCCAGCAGTGGAAAACTAGCGGGGGTTGTGGATGAGCAGTTCTTC. This sequence encodes CASSGKLAGVVDEQFF.

V and J are TRBV9 and TRBJ1-2; D remains unclear. This CDR3 spans 15 amino acids. Germline loops: CDR1 SGDLS, CDR2 YYNGEE. V was cut by 4 bases and J by 4 bases, with 17 bases left in between. CDR3 sequence reads: CASSLSWQEFYGYTF. In nucleotides, the CDR3 is TGTGCCAGCAGCCTGTCCTGGCAGGAGTTCTATGGCTACACCTTC.

The DNA of the CDR3 is TGTGCCAGCAGCCGACAGGGGGTGAACACTGAAGCTTTCTTT. Translating it yields CASSRQGVNTEAFF. The rearrangement links TRBV11-3 to TRBJ1-1; TRBD1 aligns across 9 bases. The CDR3 spans 14 residues. Trimming took 5 bases from V and 0 from J; bases not matched to a gene: 1. Germline loops: CDR1 SGHNT, CDR2 YENEEA. Full variable domain (missing parts from reference TRBV11-3 and TRBJ1-1): EAGVVQSPRYKIIEKKQPVAFWCNPISGHNTLYWYLQNLGQGPELLIRYENEEAVDDSQLPKDRFSAERLKGVDSTLKIQPAELGDSAVYLCASSRQGVNTEAFFGQGTRLTVV.

The J gene is TRBJ2-5, the V gene TRBV10-3, with a possible D match to TRBD1 (5 bases). Trimming left V 5 bases short and J 3 bases short, with 10 bases between. CDR1 is ENHRY and CDR2 is SYGVKD in the germline V gene. This CDR3 is 13 amino acids long. CDR3 in amino acids: CAISSTGEETQYF. CDR3 in DNA: TGTGCCATCAGTTCCACAGGAGAAGAGACCCAGTACTTC.

With respect to this clone: This CDR3 is also generated by other DNA sequences in the sample. This chain connects TRBV30 to TRBJ2-3; maybe TRBD2 (7 bases). The CDR3 is made up of 13 amino acids. Germline CDR1 GTSNPN, CDR2 SVGIG (reference sequence). The CDR3 DNA is TGTGCTTCGGGGAGGGGGGGCACAGATACGCAGTATTTT. Translation gives CASGRGGTDTQYF.

The chain is built from TRBV6-5 and TRBJ1-2; D gene unclear. Trimming took 6 bases from V and 1 from J, leaving 9 bases between them. The CDR3 sequence is 13 residues long. Germline loops: CDR1 MNHEY, CDR2 SVGAGI. CDR3 sequence reads: CASRPGINYGYTF. CDR3 nucleotide sequence: TGTGCCAGCAGACCCGGGATTAACTATGGCTACACCTTC.

This sequence joins TRBV1 and TRBJ2-1. TRBV1 is tagged as a pseudogene. CDR3 length equals 11 residues. The CDR3 DNA reads TGCACCAGCAGCCAGGGGAATGAGCAGTTCTTC. It encodes CTSSQGNEQFF.

This clone turned up a few times. The chain combines TRBV6-1 with TRBJ1-3; perhaps TRBD1 as D (5 bases). V was trimmed by 2 bases and J by 0 bases, leaving 5 bases between them. The CDR3 length is 14 residues. The germline CDR1 and CDR2 sequences are MNHNS and SASEGT. Written as DNA, the CDR3 is TGTGCCAGCAGTGAACAGGGCTCTGGAAACACCATATATTTT. This sequence encodes CASSEQGSGNTIYF.

The V call is TRBV28, the J call TRBJ1-5, with D maybe TRBD1 (5 bases). Trimming took 7 bases from V and 4 from J, leaving 26 bases between them. Germline V CDR1 and CDR2: MDHEN, SYDVKM. The CDR3 has 18 amino acids. The CDR3 region is CASNPGRGWLKKNQPQHF. DNA of the CDR3: TGTGCCAGCAACCCGGGGCGGGGGTGGTTAAAAAAGAATCAGCCCCAGCATTTT. Drawing the rest from reference TRBV28 and TRBJ1-5, the complete variable domain is DVKVTQSSRYLVKRTGEKVFLECVQDMDHENMFWYRQDPGLGLRLIYFSYDVKMKEKGDIPEGYSVSREKKERFSLILESASTNQTSMYLCASNPGRGWLKKNQPQHFGDGTRLSIL.

V usage is TRBV7-3 and J usage is TRBJ1-2; 11 bases are shared with TRBD1. This CDR3 is built from 13 residues. CDR1 and CDR2 (germline): SGHTA, FQGTGA. Losses at the gene ends were 5 bases for V and 8 bases for J; bases not matched to a gene: 4. The CDR3, as DNA: TGTGCCAGCAGCCCGGACAGGGGGCGAGGCTACACCTTC. Encoded protein: CASSPDRGRGYTF.

Only a few counts were recorded for this clone. The chain combines TRBV15 with TRBJ2-3, with 8 bases aligning to TRBD1. CDR1 and CDR2 from the germline V gene are LNHNV and YYDKDF (reference sequence). The CDR3 spans 15 residues. V was clipped by 0 bases and J by 4 bases; unmatched bases: 3. The CDR3 bases are TGTGCCACCAGCAGAGACAGGGGGCATCCAGATACGCAGTATTTT. Translating gives CATSRDRGHPDTQYF.

This clone was counted a single time. The chain links TRBV18 to TRBJ2-1; D unclear. V lost 6 bases and J lost 5, with 11 bases in between. The CDR3 loop spans 13 amino acids. CDR1 KGHSH and CDR2 LQKENI come from the germline V gene. The CDR3 protein is CASSPPVHNEQFF. CDR3 coding DNA: TGTGCCAGCTCCCCCCCTGTCCACAATGAGCAGTTCTTC.

This clone was counted between two and nine times. The genes are TRBV9 and TRBJ2-7, with 10 positions matching TRBD2. Per the germline V gene, CDR1 is SGDLS and CDR2 is YYNGEE. The CDR3 runs to 15 residues. Losses at the gene ends were 0 bases for V and 5 bases for J; bases not matched to a gene: 5. CDR3 protein: CASSVDTLAGHEQYF. Written as DNA, the CDR3 is TGTGCCAGCAGCGTAGACACACTAGCGGGACACGAGCAGTACTTC.

V gene TRBV6-5 combines with J gene TRBJ1-1; the D is unclear. The germline gives CDR1 MNHEY, CDR2 SVGAGI. The CDR3 length is 14 residues. With 2 bases removed from V and 2 bases from J, the gap between germline ends came to 9 bases. The CDR3 DNA sequence: TGTGCCAGCAGTTACCAGAAAGGAAACACTGAAGCTTTCTTT. It encodes CASSYQKGNTEAFF.

This clone was detected a few times. The V gene is TRBV18, the J gene TRBJ1-5; D remains ambiguous. CDR1 KGHSH and CDR2 LQKENI come from the germline V gene. This CDR3 is built from 13 residues. V lost 2 bases and J lost 4, with 6 bases in between. CDR3 sequence: CASSPKDNQPQHF. The CDR3 DNA is TGTGCCAGCTCACCAAAGGATAATCAGCCCCAGCATTTT.

The gene calls are TRBV5-1 and TRBJ2-2; 7 positions match TRBD1. CDR1 is SGHRS, CDR2 YFSETQ, per germline. Trimming cost V 4 bases and J 5 bases; bases outside gene matches: 5. CDR3 length equals 14 residues. The CDR3 region is CASSRTGGTGELFF. CDR3 in DNA: TGCGCCAGCAGCAGGACAGGCGGGACCGGGGAGCTGTTTTTT.

Note on this clone: The junction departs from the called germline gene at one end, perhaps through a read error. This CDR3 reads CAGSQGLADSYEQYF. The CDR3 bases are TGTGCCGGCAGCCAAGGACTAGCGGACTCCTACGAGCAGTACTTC. This rearrangement joins TRBV4-2 to TRBJ2-7; TRBD2 matches 10 bases. The CDR3 is 15 residues long. The germline V gene has CDR1 LGHNA and CDR2 YNFKEQ.

This clone appeared a few times. The V and J genes are TRBV5-1 and TRBJ2-1; D could derive from TRBD1 or TRBD2 (6 bases each). Germline V CDR1 and CDR2: SGHRS, YFSETQ. The V gene lost 0 bases and the J gene lost 3 bases, with 13 bases spanning the gap. This CDR3 has 16 amino acids. CDR3 nucleotides: TGCGCCAGCAGCTTGGCCGCCAGGGGAGGCTACAATGAGCAGTTCTTC. It yields the protein CASSLAARGGYNEQFF. Drawing the rest from reference TRBV5-1 and TRBJ2-1, the complete variable domain is KAGVTQTPRYLIKTRGQQVTLSCSPISGHRSVSWYQQTPGQGLQFLFEYFSETQRNKGNFPGRFSGRQFSNSRSEMNVSTLELGDSALYLCASSLAARGGYNEQFFGPGTRLTVL.

The rearrangement links TRBV28 to TRBJ1-2, with TRBD1 matching over 8 bases. This CDR3 contains 14 residues. The ends lost 6 bases at V and 7 bases at J; junction bases unmatched: 10. Germline V lookup: CDR1 MDHEN, CDR2 SYDVKM. The CDR3 DNA reads as TGTGCCAGCAGAACCTCAGGGGGCTCGGGTGGCTACACCTTC. This gives the protein CASRTSGGSGGYTF.